This TCR beta chain is from a study of CD8 T cells in Susac syndrome. This CDR3 spans 16 amino acids. V was pared by 4 bases and J by 3 bases, with 12 bases of the junction left unmatched. Germline V gene sequence: CDR1 SGHNT, CDR2 YYREEE (reference sequence). Random hexamers were used to reverse transcribe the RNA input (about 0.5 to 1 ug). TCRdb re-called the immunoSEQ multiplex PCR reads through MiXCR, storing one row per CDR3 protein. The sample records 140,000 or so distinct CDR3 sequences, around 95% being singletons. The V call is TRBV5-4, the J call TRBJ2-7, with 8 nucleotides matching TRBD2. The specimen sequenced was CD4+ T cells from PBMCs. The TCR was taken from a human donor with Susac syndrome. The CDR3 nucleotides read TGTGCCAGCAGCCTCGAGAAGTCGGGGGGGAACTACGAGCAGTACTTC. This translates into CASSLEKSGGNYEQYF.